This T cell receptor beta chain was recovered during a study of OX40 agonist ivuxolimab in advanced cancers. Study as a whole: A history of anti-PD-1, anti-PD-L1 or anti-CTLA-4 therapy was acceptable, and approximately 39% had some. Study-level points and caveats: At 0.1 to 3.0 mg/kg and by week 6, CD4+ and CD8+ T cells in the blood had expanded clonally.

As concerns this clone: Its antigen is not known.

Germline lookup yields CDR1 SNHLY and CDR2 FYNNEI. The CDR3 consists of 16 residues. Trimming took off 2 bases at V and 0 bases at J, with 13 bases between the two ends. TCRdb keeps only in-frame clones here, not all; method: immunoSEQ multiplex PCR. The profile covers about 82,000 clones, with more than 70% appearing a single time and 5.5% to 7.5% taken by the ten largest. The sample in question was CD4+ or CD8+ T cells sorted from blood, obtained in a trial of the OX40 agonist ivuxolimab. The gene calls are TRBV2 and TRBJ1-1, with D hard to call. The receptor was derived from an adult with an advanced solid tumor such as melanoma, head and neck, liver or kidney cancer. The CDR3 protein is CASSEIASPMNTEAFF. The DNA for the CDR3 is TGTGCCAGCAGTGAAATAGCCAGCCCCATGAACACTGAAGCTTTCTTT.